This paragraph reports one TCR beta chain. These data are taken from a study of PD-L1 blockade in urothelial cancer. J was trimmed by 3 bases and V by 4 bases; bases with no gene match: 8. The CDR3 covers 15 residues. Germline V gene lookup returns CDR1 SEHNR and CDR2 FQNEAQ (reference sequence). Sequenced by immunoSEQ multiplex PCR; TCRdb stores in-frame clones only, minus some. The sample carries tens of thousands of clones, 84% recorded once. Documented time point: pretreatment peripheral blood. The origin of this receptor is a man between 45 and 60 years old with urothelial cancer. V usage is TRBV7-9 and J usage is TRBJ2-7; 8 bases are shared with TRBD1. Sequenced here: PBMCs, sampled around atezolizumab (anti-PD-L1) treatment. As DNA, the CDR3 is TGTGCCAGCAGCTCCTCGGGACAGGAAAACTACGAGCAGTACTTC. Amino acids: CASSSSGQENYEQYF.